This T cell receptor (beta chain) was found in a study of T cell changes during pregnancy in multiple sclerosis. The junction had 6 bases not matched to a gene; V was cut back by 3 bases and J by 3 bases. The germline V gene encodes CDR1 SGHTA and CDR2 FQGTGA. The CDR3 contains 15 residues. Sequencing used immunoSEQ multiplex PCR; TCRdb keeps in-frame clones, though not all of them. The repertoire consists of 45,000 to 60,000 clones, with around nine tenths occurring once and the leading ten covering around 0.4%. This chain joins TRBV7-3 and TRBJ2-7, with TRBD1 matching 9 bases. The material was CD4+ T cells from peripheral blood mononuclear cells, obtained before pregnancy. The origin of this receptor is a female donor with multiple sclerosis, enrolled in a pregnancy study. CDR3 sequence reads: CASSLGQGRHYEQYF. In DNA, the CDR3 is TGTGCCAGCAGCTTGGGACAGGGAAGGCACTACGAGCAGTACTTC.